This T cell receptor (beta chain) was recovered during a study of T cells in Graves' hyperthyroidism and ophthalmopathy. Overall study results and limits: Blood samples included most of the expanded thyroid clonotypes exceeding 0.001.

Template material for amplifying TCR beta CDR3 regions consisted of RNA transcripts. The TCR CDR3 first-round RT-PCR relied on the HTBI primer set. TCRdb reanalysed the multiplex PCR reads using MiXCR and keeps one entry per CDR3 protein. The table lists about 560,000 distinct CDR3 sequences, 35% to 55% of them singletons. Regarding this clonotype: Its antigen is currently unknown.

The germline V gene has CDR1 SGHTA and CDR2 FQGTGA. CDR3 length: 13 residues. V shed 11 bases and J 4 bases; nucleotides not matched to a gene: 10. This TCR was sampled from a young woman with Graves' hyperthyroidism. This rearrangement joins TRBV7-3 to TRBJ2-7; 8 bases line up with TRBD2. Sequenced input: peripheral blood or thyroid tissue (not recorded which). The CDR3 loop reads CAWSVGTRYEQYF. Written as DNA, the CDR3 is TGTGCCTGGAGTGTGGGGACTAGGTACGAGCAGTACTTC.